This TCR beta chain was retrieved from a study of blood T cell repertoires in COVID-19. Sequenced by immunoSEQ multiplex PCR; TCRdb stores in-frame clones only, minus some. The data hold under 250,000 clones, with 70% to 90% observed a single time. The TCR sequence derives from a man aged 50 to 59 with COVID-19, enrolled during active disease. Sequencing input: peripheral blood.

Here the CDR3 reads CASSLQGSGYTF. CDR3 nucleotide sequence: TGCGCCAGCAGCTTACAGGGAAGTGGCTACACCTTC. The chain carries TRBV5-1 and TRBJ1-2; D is possibly TRBD1 (6 bases). The V and J ends lost 2 bases and 7 bases respectively, with 9 bases between them. The CDR3 consists of 12 residues. Germline CDR1 SGHRS, CDR2 YFSETQ.